A selection of T cell receptor beta chains follows, all from one sample in a study of blood T cell repertoires in COVID-19. Clones were sequenced by immunoSEQ multiplex PCR, and TCRdb holds only the in-frame ones, with some missing. The sample carries about 57,000 clones, 79% recorded once. Material for sequencing was peripheral blood. All receptors derive from a man in his 60s with acute or convalescent COVID-19. The CDR3 runs from the conserved cysteine through the conserved F or W. The D gene is left open where the match is weak. Clone size, where shown, is once, few, many, or a class for clones that have expanded.

j_call,v_call,clone_size,d_call,cdr3_aa,cdr3_nt
TRBJ2-3,TRBV6-5,NA,NA,CASRMGLGVDTQYF,TGTGCCAGCAGGATGGGACTGGGGGTAGATACGCAGTATTTT
TRBJ2-4,TRBV7-2,NA,NA,CASSGQGGNIQYF,TGTGCCAGCAGTGGTCAGGGGGGAAACATTCAGTACTTC
TRBJ1-1,TRBV23-1,NA,TRBD1,CASSQSQGVTDTEAFF,TGCGCCAGCAGTCAATCTCAGGGGGTAACGGACACTGAAGCTTTCTTT
TRBJ2-1,TRBV12-3/TRBV12-4,few,NA,CASRLDRYEQFF,TGTGCCAGCAGGCTAGACAGGTACGAGCAGTTCTTC
TRBJ2-3,TRBV7-8,NA,TRBD2,CASSDGGARSTDTQYF,TGTGCCAGCAGCGACGGGGGGGCCCGGAGCACAGATACGCAGTATTTT
TRBJ1-2,TRBV27,NA,TRBD1,CASSNLLGQGMGPNYGYTF,TGTGCCAGCAGCAACCTTCTGGGACAGGGTATGGGGCCGAACTATGGCTACACCTTC
TRBJ1-1,TRBV30,NA,NA,CAWSVMGGPDTEAFF,TGTGCCTGGAGTGTAATGGGGGGTCCAGACACTGAAGCTTTCTTT
TRBJ2-7,TRBV4-3,NA,TRBD2,CASSQGAGGGYEQYF,TGCGCCAGCAGCCAGGGGGCGGGGGGAGGCTACGAGCAGTACTTC
TRBJ1-6,TRBV7-9,NA,NA,CASSSRTSLESPLHF,TGTGCCAGCAGCTCCCGGACATCCCTAGAGTCACCCCTCCACTTT
TRBJ1-1,TRBV7-9,NA,TRBD1,CAGGTGNTEAFF,TGTGCCGGCGGGACAGGGAACACTGAAGCTTTCTTT
TRBJ2-2,TRBV7-8,NA,TRBD1,CASSPHPGTGNTGELFF,TGTGCCAGCAGCCCTCATCCAGGGACAGGGAACACCGGGGAGCTGTTTTTT
TRBJ2-1,TRBV10-3,NA,NA,CAITRDESSYNEQFF,TGTGCCATCACCAGGGATGAGAGCTCCTACAATGAGCAGTTCTTC
TRBJ1-4,TRBV9,NA,TRBD1,CASSVGAGGRPNEKLFF,TGTGCCAGCAGCGTAGGGGCAGGGGGCAGACCTAATGAAAAACTGTTTTTT
TRBJ2-4,TRBV30,NA,TRBD2,CAWSPGRGIQYF,TGTGCCTGGAGTCCCGGGAGGGGGATTCAGTACTTC
TRBJ1-2,TRBV19,NA,NA,CASSATQGAKTGYTF,TGTGCCAGTAGTGCCACACAGGGCGCGAAGACTGGCTACACCTTC
TRBJ2-3,TRBV3-1/TRBV3-2,NA,NA,CASSPQITF,TGTGCCAGCAGCCCCCAGATCACTTTT
TRBJ2-1,TRBV27,NA,TRBD1,CASSHLLGTGPYNEQFF,TGTGCCAGCAGTCACCTCTTGGGGACAGGGCCCTACAATGAGCAGTTCTTC
TRBJ2-1,TRBV5-4,NA,NA,CASSRAGSENNEQFF,TGTGCCAGCAGCCGGGCAGGTAGCGAGAACAATGAGCAGTTCTTC
TRBJ2-7,TRBV27,NA,NA,CASSSGDYEQYF,TGTGCCAGCAGTTCAGGGGACTACGAGCAGTACTTC
TRBJ2-7,TRBV20-1,NA,TRBD2,CSASRAGGLNEQYF,TGCAGTGCTAGTAGAGCGGGAGGGCTAAACGAGCAGTACTTC
TRBJ1-1,TRBV11-1,NA,NA,CASSSHGGVEAFF,TGTGCCAGCAGCTCCCATGGGGGGGTTGAAGCTTTCTTT
TRBJ1-3,TRBV15,few,TRBD1,CATSRDPRPGTGDSGNTIYF,TGTGCCACCAGCAGAGACCCTCGTCCCGGGACAGGGGACTCTGGAAACACCATATATTTT
TRBJ1-1,TRBV5-1,NA,TRBD1,CASSLGGTANTEAFF,TGCGCCAGCAGCTTGGGGGGGACAGCGAACACTGAAGCTTTCTTT
TRBJ1-5,TRBV6-1,NA,NA,CASSERENQPQHF,TGTGCCAGCAGTGAAAGAGAAAATCAGCCCCAGCATTTT
TRBJ2-4,TRBV18,NA,NA,CASSPQLQQPIAKNIQYF,TGTGCCAGCTCACCACAGTTACAGCAGCCGATAGCCAAAAACATTCAGTACTTC
TRBJ2-7,TRBV7-2,NA,TRBD2,CASSSGLALFYEQYF,TGTGCCAGCAGCTCCGGACTAGCTCTCTTCTACGAGCAGTACTTC
TRBJ2-2,TRBV9,NA,TRBD2,CASSATSGRAITGELFF,TGTGCCAGCAGCGCCACTAGCGGGAGGGCCATCACCGGGGAGCTGTTTTTT
TRBJ1-2,TRBV5-6,NA,NA,CASSLGQSYGYTF,TGTGCCAGCAGCTTGGGGCAGTCCTATGGCTACACCTTC
TRBJ1-6,TRBV19,NA,NA,CATSDRYNSPLHF,TGTGCCACCTCCGACAGATATAATTCACCCCTCCACTTT
TRBJ1-1,TRBV5-1,NA,NA,CASSRVGGNTEAFF,TGCGCCAGCAGCCGCGTAGGGGGAAACACTGAAGCTTTCTTT
TRBJ1-4,TRBV7-9,once,TRBD1,CASSSIGQATNEKLFF,TGTGCCAGCAGCTCGATAGGACAGGCAACTAATGAAAAACTGTTTTTT
TRBJ2-7,TRBV5-6,NA,TRBD1,CASSYGTGPYEQYF,TGTGCCAGCAGCTATGGGACAGGTCCCTACGAGCAGTACTTC
TRBJ2-3,TRBV9,NA,TRBD2,CASSVASLAGVDTQYF,TGTGCCAGCAGCGTAGCTAGCCTAGCGGGGGTAGATACGCAGTATTTT
TRBJ2-5,TRBV5-8,NA,TRBD2,CASSLGLSGREETQYF,TGTGCCAGCAGCTTGGGTCTTAGCGGGAGGGAGGAGACCCAGTACTTC
TRBJ2-5,TRBV6-1,NA,TRBD2,CASSEALRAGYQETQYF,TGTGCCAGCAGTGAAGCGCTACGAGCGGGGTACCAAGAGACCCAGTACTTC
TRBJ2-3,TRBV2,NA,NA,CASSDRADTQYF,TGTGCCAGCAGTGATCGCGCAGATACGCAGTATTTT
TRBJ1-5,TRBV20-1,few,NA,CSASVGAVGNQPQHF,TGCAGTGCTAGTGTGGGGGCCGTAGGCAATCAGCCCCAGCATTTT
TRBJ1-1,TRBV5-8,NA,NA,CASSLVQAATEAFF,TGTGCCAGCAGCTTGGTACAGGCCGCGACTGAAGCTTTCTTT
TRBJ1-6,TRBV5-1,once,NA,CASSKKSQGPNSPLHF,TGCGCCAGCAGCAAAAAATCACAGGGTCCCAATTCACCCCTCCACTTT
TRBJ2-5,TRBV5-4,once,NA,CASRRGTTGAETQYF,TGTGCCAGCAGACGCGGGACCACGGGAGCGGAGACCCAGTACTTC